This T cell receptor (beta chain) was identified during a study of CD8 T cells in ankylosing spondylitis. The study's findings and limits: Seven or eight highly homologous variants formed a TCR beta motif that appeared characteristic of ankylosing spondylitis blood.

This clonotype was counted only a few times. The target antigen is unknown. Losses at the gene ends were 3 bases for V and 2 bases for J; bases not matched to a gene: 4. CDR1 is MDHEN, CDR2 SYDVKM, per germline. This CDR3 has 15 amino acids. TCRdb re-called the 5' RACE reads through MiXCR, storing one row per CDR3 protein. The top ten hold approximately 5.9% of the sample, which has approximately 150,000 distinct CDR3 sequences, roughly 30% seen once. The rearrangement links TRBV28 to TRBJ1-5, with 7 bases matching TRBD1. The receptor was isolated from a male donor with ankylosing spondylitis. What was sequenced was synovial fluid, either unsorted or a sorted T cell fraction (not recorded which). Here the CDR3 reads CASSLEGAGNQPQHF. The CDR3 nucleotides are TGTGCCAGCAGTTTGGAGGGGGCAGGCAATCAGCCCCAGCATTTT.